The T cell receptor beta chain under discussion was sequenced for a study of T cells in Graves' hyperthyroidism and ophthalmopathy. Study overall: Peripheral blood was drawn at first diagnosis, prior to all treatment.

RNA transcripts gave rise to amplified TCR beta CDR3 regions. When the TCR CDR3 underwent first-round RT-PCR, the HTBI primer set was used. TCRdb re-called the multiplex PCR reads through MiXCR, storing one row per CDR3 protein. The sample consists of hundreds of thousands of distinct CDR3 sequences, over 12% of them appearing once. In the ophthalmopathy cohort, Clinical Activity Score was at least 3, NOSPECS grade at least 4, and duration under 3 months. Clinical symptoms, serum thyroxine and TRAb, thyroid ultrasound and orbital computed tomography together formed the diagnostic basis. This clonotype was counted between two and nine times. Its specificity is not known. General study findings and limits: Ophthalmopathy stood apart from stable hyperthyroidism in a 13 V-J model.

Germline CDR1 MGHRA, CDR2 YSYEKL. The V end lost 0 bases, the J end lost 6 bases, and 8 bases lay between the germline ends. This CDR3 spans 14 amino acids. The sequencing sample was made of blood. This chain connects TRBV4-1 to TRBJ2-2; D perhaps matches TRBD1 (6 bases). The receptor was derived from a man aged 50-60 years with Graves' ophthalmopathy. The CDR3 DNA sequence: TGCGCCAGCAGCCAAGAACAGGGCCCCGGGGAGCTGTTTTTT. Encoded protein: CASSQEQGPGELFF.